Below are 16 T cell receptor beta chains sequenced from a single sample in a study of type 1 regulatory T cells (dated by TCRdb to about 2021). Broader findings and caveats from the paper: Compared with non-Tr1 cells, Tr1 cells had a narrower TCR repertoire, and the study took this difference to reflect clonal expansion driven by alloantigen.

TCRdb names Illumina MiSeq as the instrument used. Starting from the raw public reads, TCRdb applied fastp trimming at Q25, assembled clones with MiXCR and retained in-frame beta chains. Each CDR3 protein gets just one entry, which takes the most common genes and DNA from the rows behind it. The sample profile shows 65,000 to 80,000 distinct CDR3 sequences; under 25% of them were found once. The ten most abundant clones make up around 8% of the sample. For these receptors, no antigen is known. The sequenced sample consisted of cultured type 1 regulatory T (Tr1) cells, either the whole culture or a sorted fraction (not recorded which). Per the publication, the cell subset or site label means: type 1 regulatory T cells sorted from the T-allo10 product. The receptors stem from a human donor in good health.

The chain joins TRBV20-1 to TRBJ1-1, with a weak D call TRBD1 (5 bases). V gave up 3 bases and J gave up 11 bases, with 22 bases separating them. This CDR3 has 14 amino acids. Looked up from germline, CDR1 is DFQATT and CDR2 is SNEGSKA (reference sequence). The CDR3 DNA sequence: TGCAGTGCTAGGACGGCCGGGACTGAAACGCCGGCTTTCTTT. Protein product: CSARTAGTETPAFF.

This clonotype was seen ten or more times. The chain combines TRBV7-3 with TRBJ2-7, with 13 bases matching TRBD2. This CDR3 comprises 14 residues. The junction had 2 bases not matched to a gene; V was cut back by 5 bases and J by 4 bases. In germline, CDR1 is SGHTA, CDR2 FQGTGA. The CDR3 is CASSRTSGSYEQYF. The CDR3 DNA follows: TGTGCCAGCAGCCGGACTAGCGGGAGTTACGAGCAGTACTTC.

This clonotype was seen a handful of times. The V gene is TRBV20-1, the J gene TRBJ1-6; the D is unclear. The CDR3 consists of 17 residues. Germline assignment: CDR1 DFQATT and CDR2 SNEGSKA (reference sequence). Trimming shortened V by 3 bases and J by 0 bases, and 15 bases separated the two germline ends. As DNA, the CDR3 is TGCAGTGCTAGGAAGAGGGAGAGATCCTCCTATAATTCACCCCTCCACTTT. Translating it yields CSARKRERSSYNSPLHF.

This chain joins TRBV7-8 and TRBJ2-1; no definite D call. The CDR3 length is 16 residues. The V and J ends lost 5 bases and 7 bases respectively, with 21 bases between them. Germline assignment: CDR1 SGHVS and CDR2 FQNEAQ. The CDR3 coding sequence is TGTGCCAGCAGCCCAGAAACAGAAGGACGCGAGAATGAGCAGTTCTTC. Translation: CASSPETEGRENEQFF. Filled out from reference TRBV7-8 and TRBJ2-1, the complete variable domain reads GAGVSQSPRYKVAKRGQDVALRCDPISGHVSLFWYQQALGQGPEFLTYFQNEAQLDKSGLPSDRFFAERPEGSVSTLKIQRTQQEDSAVYLCASSPETEGRENEQFFGPGTRLTVL.

The chain links TRBV18 to TRBJ2-1, with 7 bases identical to TRBD1. The V gene end was trimmed by 2 bases and the J gene end by 6 bases; junction bases not matched to a gene: 7. The V gene's germline CDR1 is KGHSH and CDR2 LQKENI. This CDR3 is 15 amino acids long. CDR3 nucleotides: TGTGCCAGCTCACCAGTGAAGGGGGCGGGCAATGAGCAGTTCTTC. This gives the protein CASSPVKGAGNEQFF.

The rearrangement uses TRBV5-1 and TRBJ2-2, with 8 bases identical to TRBD1. The CDR3 is made up of 13 amino acids. With V trimmed by 5 bases and J by 6 bases, 3 bases remained unmatched. The germline gives CDR1 SGHRS, CDR2 YFSETQ. CDR3 DNA: TGCGCCAGCAGGACAGGGGATTCCGGGGAGCTGTTTTTT. As protein: CASRTGDSGELFF.

The chain joins TRBV6-2 or TRBV6-3 to TRBJ2-5; D unclear. The CDR3 totals 12 residues. The V end lost 2 bases, the J end lost 10 bases, and 11 bases lay between the germline ends. In germline, CDR1 is MNHEY, CDR2 SVGEGT. CDR3 loop: CASSYAVGGQYF. The DNA of the CDR3 is TGTGCCAGCAGTTACGCCGTGGGCGGCCAGTACTTC.

This clonotype has at least ten counts. The chain couples TRBV28 to TRBJ2-1; 8 bases are shared with TRBD2. With 11 bases clipped from V and 6 bases from J, the junction kept 9 bases outside the gene matches. The CDR3 length is 13 residues. From germline, CDR1 is MDHEN and CDR2 SYDVKM. The CDR3 sequence: CALMSSGSNEQFF. CDR3 nucleotide sequence: TGTGCCCTAATGTCCAGCGGGAGCAATGAGCAGTTCTTC.

The V and J genes are TRBV7-2 and TRBJ2-3; 11 bases line up with TRBD2. The germline gives CDR1 SGHTA, CDR2 FQGNSA. V lost 6 bases and J lost 4; bases outside the gene matches: 15. This CDR3 comprises 18 residues. DNA of the CDR3: TGTGCCAGCAGTTTCGTAGCGGGAGGGCCCTCGGACCCAGATACGCAGTATTTT. Its protein is CASSFVAGGPSDPDTQYF.

This chain joins TRBV10-3 and TRBJ2-7, with D maybe TRBD2 (6 bases). This CDR3 has 14 amino acids. V lost 2 bases to trimming and J lost 0 bases, with 8 bases between them. Per germline, CDR1 ENHRY and CDR2 SYGVKD. The DNA of the CDR3 is TGTGCCATCAGTGAGGGGGACTCCTCCTACGAGCAGTACTTC. This translates into CAISEGDSSYEQYF.

The chain combines TRBV6-2 or TRBV6-3 with TRBJ1-5; no reliable D call. Germline CDR1 MNHEY, CDR2 SVGEGT. The germline V and J ends were trimmed by 10 bases and 3 bases, with 22 bases remaining between them. CDR3 length equals 16 residues. For the CDR3, the DNA is TGTGCCATCCCCCAAGCGGTGAATCCCCACAATCAGCCCCAGCATTTT. It yields the protein CAIPQAVNPHNQPQHF.

This clonotype has just a few counts. The chain joins TRBV20-1 to TRBJ2-7; possibly TRBD2 for D (7 bases). Trimming left V 6 bases short and J 6 bases short, with 15 bases between. The germline gives CDR1 DFQATT, CDR2 SNEGSKA (reference sequence). This CDR3 spans 12 amino acids. The CDR3 loop reads CSARAGAGEQYF. The CDR3 DNA sequence: TGCAGTGCCCGTGCGGGGGCGGGCGAGCAGTACTTC.

This clonotype appeared a few times. The chain links TRBV5-1 to TRBJ2-7; the D call may be TRBD1 or TRBD2 (6 bases each). Trimming took 0 bases from V and 4 from J, leaving 14 bases between them. The germline V gene has CDR1 SGHRS and CDR2 YFSETQ. The CDR3 is 15 amino acids. The DNA for the CDR3 is TGCGCCAGCAGCTTGGGCAGGGGAGGAGGATACGAGCAGTACTTC. Translated: CASSLGRGGGYEQYF. The whole variable domain, filled in from reference TRBV5-1 and TRBJ2-7, reads KAGVTQTPRYLIKTRGQQVTLSCSPISGHRSVSWYQQTPGQGLQFLFEYFSETQRNKGNFPGRFSGRQFSNSRSEMNVSTLELGDSALYLCASSLGRGGGYEQYFGPGTRLTVT.

This rearrangement joins TRBV19 to TRBJ2-1; D is unresolved. Germline CDR1 reads LNHDA; CDR2 reads SQIVND (reference sequence). With 2 bases removed from V and 15 bases from J, the gap between germline ends came to 11 bases. The CDR3 totals 11 residues. The CDR3 reads CASSIFWAMFF. The DNA of the CDR3 is TGTGCCAGTAGTATATTCTGGGCGATGTTCTTC.

The rearrangement joins TRBV2 to TRBJ2-5, with 9 bases matching TRBD2. The germline V gene encodes CDR1 SNHLY and CDR2 FYNNEI. This CDR3 region has 15 residues. J lost 7 bases, V lost 4 bases, and 10 bases had no gene match. CDR3 protein: CASSVEAGGLGTQYF. The CDR3 DNA sequence: TGTGCCAGCAGTGTTGAAGCGGGAGGCTTAGGGACCCAGTACTTC.

This clonotype appeared a few times. The V call is TRBV20-1, the J call TRBJ2-7; no clear D gene. V lost 0 bases and J 5 bases, leaving 14 bases between the germline ends. Germline CDR1 DFQATT, CDR2 SNEGSKA (reference sequence). The length of the CDR3 is 14 residues. The CDR3 DNA follows: TGCAGTGCTAGAGATCCTAACCGGGCCAACGAGCAGTACTTC. Its translation: CSARDPNRANEQYF.